The 25 T cell receptor beta chains listed next were all sequenced from one sample in a study of cytomegalovirus exposure and HLA in healthy donors. 13 Jbeta primers and 60 Vbeta primers were used for the PCR. This table comes from immunoSEQ multiplex PCR, and its TCRdb copy is limited to in-frame clones, with some not included. In the table there are 120,000 or so clones, 8.5% to 9% of which are singletons. Sequencing was carried out using PBMCs. Receptor source: a middle-aged woman in good health and CMV-seropositive.

The count of this clone is one. The chain has TRBV13 and TRBJ2-2; 10 bases align to TRBD2. Germline V gene lookup returns CDR1 PRHDT and CDR2 FYEKMQ (reference sequence). This CDR3 spans 18 amino acids. J gave up 3 bases and V 2 bases, and 9 bases lay outside the gene matches. CDR3 nucleotides: TGTGCCAGCAGCTTATGGGCCCCTAGCGGGGGCTACACCGGGGAGCTGTTTTTT. It yields the protein CASSLWAPSGGYTGELFF.

The gene calls are TRBV5-1 and TRBJ1-2; 9 positions agree with TRBD1. Germline trimming cut 4 bases from V and 2 bases from J; bases unmatched to any gene: 15. CDR3 length: 18 amino acids. Looked up from germline, CDR1 is SGHRS and CDR2 is YFSETQ. Here the CDR3 DNA reads TGCGCCAGCAGCCTGCCAAGCGTGGGACAGGGCCTCAACTATGGCTACACCTTC. Translation gives CASSLPSVGQGLNYGYTF.

Written as DNA, the CDR3 is TGTGCCAGCAGCTTAGGAGGGGCGGGGGATACGCAGTATTTT. This sequence encodes CASSLGGAGDTQYF. The V call is TRBV11-3, the J call TRBJ2-3, with D possibly TRBD2 on 6 matching bases. Germline loops: CDR1 SGHNT, CDR2 YENEEA. The CDR3 is 14 amino acids. The V and J ends lost 1 base and 6 bases respectively, with 11 bases between them.

This clone was seen more than once but under ten times. This chain links TRBV5-1 with TRBJ1-6; D is unclear. Germline CDR1 is SGHRS and CDR2 is YFSETQ. CDR3 size: 16 residues. V was trimmed by 0 bases and J by 0 bases, leaving 7 bases between them. Here the CDR3 DNA reads TGCGCCAGCAGCTTGGCTGGGAGCTCCTATAATTCACCCCTCCACTTT. Encoded protein: CASSLAGSSYNSPLHF.

This clone came up a few times. The chain employs TRBV9 and TRBJ2-3, with a possible D match to TRBD1 (5 bases). This CDR3 has 18 residues. CDR1 and CDR2 (germline): SGDLS, YYNGEE. The V end lost 4 bases, the J end lost 2 bases, and 23 bases lay between the germline ends. This CDR3 is CASSPNFPLTEYTDTQYF. Written as DNA, the CDR3 is TGTGCCAGCAGCCCAAACTTCCCTTTGACAGAATACACAGATACGCAGTATTTT.

This clone has a handful of counts. The V gene is TRBV19, the J gene TRBJ1-2, with TRBD1 matching over 8 bases. The CDR3 length is 15 residues. V lost 3 bases, J lost 6 bases, and 9 bases stayed unmatched. Germline assignment: CDR1 LNHDA and CDR2 SQIVND (reference sequence). CDR3 loop: CASSMPGTGRHGYTF. The CDR3 DNA reads as TGTGCCAGTAGTATGCCTGGGACAGGAAGGCATGGCTACACCTTC.

The chain links TRBV30 to TRBJ2-3, with a possible D match to TRBD1 (5 bases). Germline values: CDR1 GTSNPN, CDR2 SVGIG (reference sequence). The V gene lost 0 bases and the J gene lost 4 bases, with 8 bases spanning the gap. This CDR3 is 13 amino acids long. The CDR3 region is CAWSVTRADTQYF. The CDR3 DNA reads as TGTGCCTGGAGTGTTACCAGGGCAGATACGCAGTATTTT. The full variable domain, completed using reference TRBV30 and TRBJ2-3, is SQTIHQWPATLVQPVGSPLSLECTVEGTSNPNLYWYRQAAGRGLQLLFYSVGIGQISSEVPQNLSASRPQDRQFILSSKKLLLSDSGFYLCAWSVTRADTQYFGPGTRLTVL.

This clone was detected only a few times. The chain uses TRBV7-8 and TRBJ1-4; possible D gene TRBD1, 6 bases. The CDR3 contains 15 residues. Trimming removed 5 bases from V and 3 bases from J, with 13 bases in between. Germline assignment: CDR1 SGHVS and CDR2 FQNEAQ. The CDR3 loop is CASSPDWGPNEKLFF. The CDR3 nucleotides read TGTGCCAGCAGCCCAGACTGGGGGCCTAATGAAAAACTGTTTTTT.

This clone came up a few times. The chain couples TRBV27 to TRBJ2-6, with unresolved D. From germline, CDR1 is MNHEY and CDR2 SMNVEV (reference sequence). Between the trimmed V and J ends, which lost 6 bases and 1 base, there was a span of 4 bases. The CDR3 has 13 residues. CDR3 loop: CASRASGANVLTF. The CDR3 DNA follows: TGTGCCAGCAGGGCATCTGGGGCCAACGTCCTGACTTTC.

This clone came up a few times. V is TRBV5-5 and J is TRBJ1-2; D not certain. Between the trimmed V and J ends, which lost 4 bases and 4 bases, there was a span of 14 bases. Looked up from germline, CDR1 is SGHKS and CDR2 is YYEKEE (reference sequence). The CDR3 spans 14 residues. For the CDR3, the DNA is TGTGCCAGCAGCCCTAAGCTGGAGAGCTATGGCTACACCTTC. This gives the protein CASSPKLESYGYTF.

The table lists this clone with a few counts. J is TRBJ2-1 and V is TRBV9; 10 positions match TRBD2. Germline-derived CDR1 and CDR2 are SGDLS and YYNGEE. V was pared by 4 bases and J by 9 bases, with 7 bases of the junction left unmatched. This CDR3 comprises 14 residues. The DNA of the CDR3 is TGTGCCAGCAGCAGAGCGGGGGGGCGAGGTGAGCAGTTCTTC. This translates into CASSRAGGRGEQFF. Full variable domain (outside the CDR3, taken from reference TRBV9 and TRBJ2-1): DSGVTQTPKHLITATGQRVTLRCSPRSGDLSVYWYQQSLDQGLQFLIQYYNGEERAKGNILERFSAQQFPDLHSELNLSSLELGDSALYFCASSRAGGRGEQFFGPGTRLTVL.

This clone was counted a single time. The genes are TRBV29-1 and TRBJ2-4, with a tentative D call TRBD1 (7 bases). The CDR3 sequence is 12 residues long. Trimming left V 6 bases short and J 5 bases short, with 11 bases between. Germline V lookup: CDR1 SQVTM, CDR2 ANQGSEA. This chain's CDR3 is CSVEGAENIQYF. The CDR3 bases are TGCAGCGTGGAGGGGGCCGAAAACATTCAGTACTTC.

This clone has just a few counts. The rearrangement uses TRBV6-1 and TRBJ1-5; D is unclear. CDR3 length equals 15 residues. Germline V gives CDR1 MNHNS, CDR2 SASEGT. Trimming removed 1 base at V and 5 bases at J, with 12 bases between. This CDR3 is CASSEGGVSDQPQHF. The CDR3 DNA follows: TGTGCCAGCAGTGAAGGCGGGGTTAGTGATCAGCCCCAGCATTTT.

The chain joins TRBV18 to TRBJ1-1; TRBD1 aligns across 8 bases. The CDR3 sequence is 15 residues long. Trimming took 2 bases from V and 4 from J; bases not matched to a gene: 6. Germline-derived CDR1 and CDR2 are KGHSH and LQKENI. CDR3: CASSPIAGGFTEAFF. The CDR3 DNA reads as TGTGCCAGCTCACCAATCGCAGGGGGCTTCACTGAAGCTTTCTTT. Full variable domain (remainder filled in from reference TRBV18 and TRBJ1-1): NAGVMQNPRHLVRRRGQEARLRCSPMKGHSHVYWYRQLPEEGLKFMVYLQKENIIDESGMPKERFSAEFPKEGPSILRIQQVVRGDSAAYFCASSPIAGGFTEAFFGQGTRLTVV.

This sequence joins TRBV6-4 and TRBJ1-6; no firm D call. V shed 9 bases and J shed 4 bases, with 19 bases lying between them. Germline CDR1 is MRHNA and CDR2 is SNTAGT. The CDR3 extends over 16 amino acids. Written as DNA, the CDR3 is TGTGCCAGTCGAGAGGTTGGGCGAGGGTATAATTCACCCCTCCACTTT. Its translation: CASREVGRGYNSPLHF.

For the CDR3, the DNA is TGTGCCAGTAGTAGGGGCCCCAGGAGTGAAAAACTGTTTTTT. The encoded protein is CASSRGPRSEKLFF. The gene calls are TRBV19 and TRBJ1-4, with D tentatively TRBD1 (5 bases). Germline assignment: CDR1 LNHDA and CDR2 SQIVND (reference sequence). Trimming shortened V by 4 bases and J by 7 bases, and 13 bases separated the two germline ends. This CDR3 is 14 amino acids long.

This clone was recorded a few times. The rearrangement uses TRBV5-6 and TRBJ2-5; TRBD2 agrees at 7 bases. Near its end, the DNA agrees better with TRBJ2-7, so the J call may be wrong. The CDR3 is 17 residues long. The V gene's germline CDR1 is SGHDT and CDR2 YYEEEE. The CDR3 is CASSFVSPAGPSYEQYF. Here the CDR3 DNA reads TGTGCCAGCAGCTTCGTGTCCCCAGCGGGGCCGTCCTACGAGCAGTACTTC.

The chain is built from TRBV2 and TRBJ1-5; possibly TRBD1 for D (5 bases). The CDR3 is 15 amino acids. In germline, CDR1 is SNHLY, CDR2 FYNNEI. Trimming pared 6 bases from V and 0 bases from J, leaving 12 bases between. The CDR3 region has the DNA TGTGCCAGCAGCGGCGACAGAAATAGCAATCAGCCCCAGCATTTT. Translating gives CASSGDRNSNQPQHF.

The rearrangement uses TRBV29-1 and TRBJ2-2, with a tentative D call TRBD1 (6 bases). CDR1 and CDR2 (germline): SQVTM, ANQGSEA. The CDR3 contains 15 residues. V was clipped by 5 bases and J by 2 bases, with 15 bases between them. The CDR3 loop reads CSVLRGGGNTGELFF. The CDR3 DNA reads as TGCAGCGTTCTCAGGGGTGGGGGAAACACCGGGGAGCTGTTTTTT.

This chain connects TRBV4-1 to TRBJ2-1; TRBD2 aligns across 10 bases. Germline V gene data show CDR1 as MGHRA and CDR2 as YSYEKL. Germline trimming cut 2 bases from V and 7 bases from J; bases unmatched to any gene: 5. There are 15 residues in the CDR3. CDR3 coding DNA: TGCGCCAGCAGCCAACTAGCGGGGGCCGGGAATGAGCAGTTCTTC. It encodes CASSQLAGAGNEQFF.

This clone was seen a few times. The gene calls are TRBV6-6 and TRBJ2-5, with 7 bases fitting TRBD1. CDR3 length: 15 residues. The V and J ends lost 5 bases and 1 base, in that order; junction bases with no gene match: 7. CDR1 and CDR2 (germline): MNHNY, SVGAGI (reference sequence). The CDR3 DNA reads TGTGCCAGCAGTAGACAGGGAACCATCCAAGAGACCCAGTACTTC. As protein: CASSRQGTIQETQYF.

The genes are TRBV6-5 and TRBJ2-5; 9 bases match TRBD1. V dropped 6 bases and J dropped 4; count of bases not matched to a gene: 9. The length of the CDR3 is 15 residues. CDR1 is MNHEY, CDR2 SVGAGI, per germline. CDR3 in amino acids: CASSRKPGQGETQYF. The CDR3 DNA reads TGTGCCAGCAGCCGGAAGCCGGGACAGGGAGAGACCCAGTACTTC.

This clone was picked up a small number of times. The rearrangement uses TRBV19 and TRBJ1-1, with D maybe TRBD1 (5 bases). V was pared by 5 bases and J by 4 bases, with 17 bases between. The CDR3 runs 15 residues. The V gene's germline CDR1 is LNHDA and CDR2 SQIVND (reference sequence). The CDR3 coding sequence is TGTGCCAGTAGTTCAAGACAGACGCAGAGCACTGAAGCTTTCTTT. The encoded protein is CASSSRQTQSTEAFF.

V usage is TRBV4-2 and J usage is TRBJ2-7, with 9 bases that match TRBD1. The germline V gene has CDR1 LGHNA and CDR2 YNFKEQ. This CDR3 spans 12 amino acids. The J segment lost 6 bases and the V segment lost 4 bases, leaving 1 base of the junction unmatched. CDR3 DNA: TGTGCCAGCAGCCGGGACAGGGTCGAGCAGTACTTC. Translated: CASSRDRVEQYF.

This chain joins TRBV7-2 and TRBJ1-3; no reliable D call. Trimming pared 3 bases from V and 0 bases from J, leaving 9 bases between. The length of the CDR3 is 15 residues. CDR1 is SGHTA and CDR2 is FQGNSA in the germline V gene. CDR3 amino acids: CASSLAGRSGNTIYF. CDR3 DNA: TGTGCCAGCAGCTTGGCTGGTCGCTCTGGAAACACCATATATTTT.